Following are 5 T cell receptor beta chains from one sample sequenced in a study of control samples from healthy donors and cancer patients. Assay: immunoSEQ multiplex PCR; the TCRdb copy retains only in-frame clones and omits some. The table includes roughly 180,000 clones, around 93% detected once. Sequenced input: blood. Every receptor here comes from a woman in her sixties or seventies in good health.

The chain has TRBV7-2 and TRBJ2-1, with 10 bases identical to TRBD2. V was pared by 4 bases and J by 3 bases, with 6 bases of the junction left unmatched. The germline V gene has CDR1 SGHTA and CDR2 FQGNSA. The CDR3 sequence is 16 residues long. CDR3 in DNA: TGTGCCAGCAGCTCCCAGCCTAGCGGGGGCTACAATGAGCAGTTCTTC. Residues: CASSSQPSGGYNEQFF.

In regard to this clone: One end of the junction varies from germline; a read error may be responsible. The chain recombines TRBV5-1 with TRBJ2-2; D unresolved. This CDR3 region has 15 residues. From germline, CDR1 is SGHRS and CDR2 YFSETQ. CDR3 in DNA: TGCGCCAGCAGCTTGCAACTACAGAACGCCGGGGAGCTGTTTTTT. Translation gives CASSLQLQNAGELFF.

This clone was counted only a few times. J is TRBJ2-6 and V is TRBV4-3; 9 nucleotides align to TRBD1. The CDR3 totals 17 residues. The ends lost 3 bases at V and 4 bases at J; junction bases unmatched: 7. Germline V CDR1 and CDR2: LGHNA, YSLEER. The CDR3 DNA follows: TGCGCCAGCAGCCATGGGACAGGGATAAGCGGGGCCAACGTCCTGACTTTC. This sequence encodes CASSHGTGISGANVLTF.

Only one count was recorded for this clone. The CDR3 DNA sequence: TGCGCCAGCAGCCAAGACGAGGGTTATTCACCCCTCCACTTT. It yields the protein CASSQDEGYSPLHF. This chain joins TRBV4-3 and TRBJ1-6; D gene uncertain. This CDR3 is 14 amino acids long. The germline gives CDR1 LGHNA, CDR2 YSLEER. V was cut by 0 bases and J by 8 bases, with 8 bases left in between.

This clone appeared once. This sequence joins TRBV18 and TRBJ2-1; D perhaps matches TRBD2 (6 bases). Deletions cut 3 bases from V and 6 bases from J, with 24 bases between. CDR1 and CDR2 from the germline V gene are KGHSH and LQKENI. The CDR3 is made up of 18 amino acids. CDR3 sequence reads: CASSPRSSGESAINEQFF. CDR3 nucleotide sequence: TGTGCCAGCTCACCCAGGTCCTCGGGGGAATCGGCAATCAATGAGCAGTTCTTC.